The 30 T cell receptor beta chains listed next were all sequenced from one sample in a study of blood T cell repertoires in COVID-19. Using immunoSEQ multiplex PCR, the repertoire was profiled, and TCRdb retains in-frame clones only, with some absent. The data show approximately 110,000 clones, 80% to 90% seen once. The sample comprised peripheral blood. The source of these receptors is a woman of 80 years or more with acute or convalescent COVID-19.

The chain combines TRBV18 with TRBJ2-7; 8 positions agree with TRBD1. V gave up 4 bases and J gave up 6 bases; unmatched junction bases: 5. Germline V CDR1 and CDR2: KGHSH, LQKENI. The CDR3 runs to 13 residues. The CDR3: CASSLRTGLEQYF. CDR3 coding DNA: TGTGCCAGCTCACTTCGGACAGGGCTCGAGCAGTACTTC. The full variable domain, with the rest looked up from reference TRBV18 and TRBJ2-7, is NAGVMQNPRHLVRRRGQEARLRCSPMKGHSHVYWYRQLPEEGLKFMVYLQKENIIDESGMPKERFSAEFPKEGPSILRIQQVVRGDSAAYFCASSLRTGLEQYFGPGTRLTVT.

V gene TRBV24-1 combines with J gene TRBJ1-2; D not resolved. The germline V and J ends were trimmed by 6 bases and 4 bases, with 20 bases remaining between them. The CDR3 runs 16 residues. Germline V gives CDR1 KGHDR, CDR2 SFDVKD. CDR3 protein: CATSHSGSQATYGYTF. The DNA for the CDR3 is TGTGCCACCAGTCATTCGGGGTCGCAGGCGACCTATGGCTACACCTTC.

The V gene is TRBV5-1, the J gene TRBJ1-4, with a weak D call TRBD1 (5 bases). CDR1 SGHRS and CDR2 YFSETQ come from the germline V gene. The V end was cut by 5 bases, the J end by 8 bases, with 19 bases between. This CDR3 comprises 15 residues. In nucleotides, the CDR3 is TGCGCCAGCAGTCCACAGTTGGACACTTCAGAAAAACTGTTTTTT. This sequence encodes CASSPQLDTSEKLFF.

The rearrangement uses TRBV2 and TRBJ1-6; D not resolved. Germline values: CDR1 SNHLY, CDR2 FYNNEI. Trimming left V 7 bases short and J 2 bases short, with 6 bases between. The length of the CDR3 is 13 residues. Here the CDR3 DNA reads TGTGCCAGCACCGTAACCTATAATTCACCCCTCCACTTT. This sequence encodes CASTVTYNSPLHF.

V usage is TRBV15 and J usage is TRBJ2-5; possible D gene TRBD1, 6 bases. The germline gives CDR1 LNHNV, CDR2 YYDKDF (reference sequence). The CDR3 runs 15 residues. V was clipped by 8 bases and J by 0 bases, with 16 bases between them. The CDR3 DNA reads TGTGCCACCGCCCTGCGGACAGCATACCAAGAGACCCAGTACTTC. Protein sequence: CATALRTAYQETQYF.

The CDR3 DNA reads TGTGCCAGCAGTCTCCCCCTCGGGGGGCCCCAGCATTTT. It codes for CASSLPLGGPQHF. The chain recombines TRBV28 with TRBJ1-5; TRBD1 might be the D (5 bases). V was trimmed by 5 bases and J by 9 bases, leaving 14 bases between them. The CDR3 is 13 amino acids. Germline values: CDR1 MDHEN, CDR2 SYDVKM. Drawing the rest from reference TRBV28 and TRBJ1-5, the complete variable domain is DVKVTQSSRYLVKRTGEKVFLECVQDMDHENMFWYRQDPGLGLRLIYFSYDVKMKEKGDIPEGYSVSREKKERFSLILESASTNQTSMYLCASSLPLGGPQHFGDGTRLSIL.

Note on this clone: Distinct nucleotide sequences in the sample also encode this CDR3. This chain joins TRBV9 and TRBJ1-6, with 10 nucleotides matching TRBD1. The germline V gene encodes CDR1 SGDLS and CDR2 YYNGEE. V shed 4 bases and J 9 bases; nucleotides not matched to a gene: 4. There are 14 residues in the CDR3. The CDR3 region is CASSPGQGGSPLHF. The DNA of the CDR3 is TGTGCCAGCAGCCCAGGACAGGGGGGTTCACCCCTCCACTTT.

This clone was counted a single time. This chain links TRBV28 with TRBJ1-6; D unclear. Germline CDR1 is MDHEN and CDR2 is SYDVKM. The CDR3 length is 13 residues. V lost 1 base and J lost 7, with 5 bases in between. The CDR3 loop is CASSLYGNSPLHF. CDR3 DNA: TGTGCCAGCAGTTTATACGGGAATTCACCCCTCCACTTT.

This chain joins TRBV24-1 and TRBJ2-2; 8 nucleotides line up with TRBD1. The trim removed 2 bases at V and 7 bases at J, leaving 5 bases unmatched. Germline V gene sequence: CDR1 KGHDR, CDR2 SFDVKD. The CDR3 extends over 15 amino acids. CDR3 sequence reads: CATSDYGQGIGELFF. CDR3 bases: TGTGCCACCAGTGATTACGGACAGGGCATCGGGGAGCTGTTTTTT.

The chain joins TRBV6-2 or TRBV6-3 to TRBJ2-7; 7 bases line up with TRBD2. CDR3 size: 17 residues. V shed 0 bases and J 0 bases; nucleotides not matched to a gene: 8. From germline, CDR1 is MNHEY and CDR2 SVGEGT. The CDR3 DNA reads TGTGCCAGCAGTTACTCAATTGTAGGCGGGAGCTCCTACGAGCAGTACTTC. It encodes CASSYSIVGGSSYEQYF.

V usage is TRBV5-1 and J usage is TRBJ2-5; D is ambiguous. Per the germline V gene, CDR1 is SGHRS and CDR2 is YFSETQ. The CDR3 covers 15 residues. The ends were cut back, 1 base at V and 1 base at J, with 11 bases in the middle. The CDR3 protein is CASSLLQFFQETQYF. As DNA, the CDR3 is TGCGCCAGCAGCTTGTTACAGTTCTTCCAAGAGACCCAGTACTTC.

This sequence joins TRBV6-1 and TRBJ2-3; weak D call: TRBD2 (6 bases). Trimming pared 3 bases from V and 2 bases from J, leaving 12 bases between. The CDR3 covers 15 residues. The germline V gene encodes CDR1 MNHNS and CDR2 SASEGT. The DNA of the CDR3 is TGTGCCAGCAGTGATCTGGGAGGCGACACAGATACGCAGTATTTT. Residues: CASSDLGGDTDTQYF.

The CDR3 DNA is TGTGCCAGCAGTTTGACAGGTAGTCAGCCCCAGCATTTT. Translated: CASSLTGSQPQHF. The V and J genes are TRBV27 and TRBJ1-5; possibly TRBD1 for D (6 bases). CDR1 and CDR2 (germline): MNHEY, SMNVEV (reference sequence). The CDR3 contains 13 residues. Deletions cut 3 bases from V and 6 bases from J, with 9 bases between.

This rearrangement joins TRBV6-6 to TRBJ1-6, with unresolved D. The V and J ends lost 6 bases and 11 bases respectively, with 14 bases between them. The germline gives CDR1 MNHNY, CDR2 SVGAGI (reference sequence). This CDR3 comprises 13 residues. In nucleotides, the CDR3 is TGTGCCAGCAGACAGACAAGAGGGACACCCCTCCACTTT. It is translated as CASRQTRGTPLHF.

CDR3 nucleotide sequence: TGTGCCAGCAGCCAAGCTAGCGGGGGGTCTCAAGAGACCCAGTACTTC. It specifies CASSQASGGSQETQYF. The rearrangement uses TRBV3-1 (or the pseudogene TRBV3-2) and TRBJ2-5; TRBD2 agrees at 11 bases. Germline V CDR1 and CDR2: LGHDT, YNNKEL (reference sequence). The CDR3 totals 16 residues. J gave up 2 bases and V 1 base, and 3 bases lay outside the gene matches.

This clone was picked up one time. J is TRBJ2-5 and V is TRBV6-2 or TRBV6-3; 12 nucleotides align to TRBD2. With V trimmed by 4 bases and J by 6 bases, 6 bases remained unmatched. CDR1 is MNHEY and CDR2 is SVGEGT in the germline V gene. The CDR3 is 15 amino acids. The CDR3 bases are TGTGCCAGCAGTTGGGCTAGCGGGGGGGTAAAGACCCAGTACTTC. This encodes CASSWASGGVKTQYF.

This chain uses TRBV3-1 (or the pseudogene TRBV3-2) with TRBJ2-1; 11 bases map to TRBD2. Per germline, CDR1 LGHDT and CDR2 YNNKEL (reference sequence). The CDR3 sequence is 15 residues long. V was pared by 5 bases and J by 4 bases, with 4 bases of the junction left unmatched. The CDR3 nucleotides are TGTGCCAGCAGCTACACTAGCGGGGGTTACAATGAGCAGTTCTTC. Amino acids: CASSYTSGGYNEQFF.

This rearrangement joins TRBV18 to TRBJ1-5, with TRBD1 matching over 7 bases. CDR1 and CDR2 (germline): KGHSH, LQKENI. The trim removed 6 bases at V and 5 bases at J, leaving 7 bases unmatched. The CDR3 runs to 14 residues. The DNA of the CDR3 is TGTGCCAGCTCTTTCAGCAGGGGGGATCAGCCCCAGCATTTT. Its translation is CASSFSRGDQPQHF. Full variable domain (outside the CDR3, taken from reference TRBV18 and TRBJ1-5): NAGVMQNPRHLVRRRGQEARLRCSPMKGHSHVYWYRQLPEEGLKFMVYLQKENIIDESGMPKERFSAEFPKEGPSILRIQQVVRGDSAAYFCASSFSRGDQPQHFGDGTRLSIL.

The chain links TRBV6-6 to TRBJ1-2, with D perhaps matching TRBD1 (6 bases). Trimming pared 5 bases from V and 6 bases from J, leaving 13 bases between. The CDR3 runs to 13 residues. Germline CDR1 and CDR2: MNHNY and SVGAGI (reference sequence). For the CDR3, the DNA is TGTGCCAGCAGTCTTACAGGGCTCCATGGCTACACCTTC. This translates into CASSLTGLHGYTF.

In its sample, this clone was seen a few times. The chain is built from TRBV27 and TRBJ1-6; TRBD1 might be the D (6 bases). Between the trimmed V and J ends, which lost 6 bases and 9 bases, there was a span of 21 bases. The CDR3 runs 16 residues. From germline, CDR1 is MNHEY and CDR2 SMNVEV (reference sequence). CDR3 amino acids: CASRIQGGRVSSPLHF. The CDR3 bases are TGTGCCAGCAGGATCCAAGGGGGTCGGGTCAGTTCACCCCTCCACTTT.

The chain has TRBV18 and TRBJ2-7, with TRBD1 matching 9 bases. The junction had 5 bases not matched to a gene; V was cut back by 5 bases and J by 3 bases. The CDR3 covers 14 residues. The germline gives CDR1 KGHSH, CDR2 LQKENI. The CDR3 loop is CASSTRQGGYEQYF. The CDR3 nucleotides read TGTGCCAGCTCAACCCGACAGGGGGGCTACGAGCAGTACTTC.

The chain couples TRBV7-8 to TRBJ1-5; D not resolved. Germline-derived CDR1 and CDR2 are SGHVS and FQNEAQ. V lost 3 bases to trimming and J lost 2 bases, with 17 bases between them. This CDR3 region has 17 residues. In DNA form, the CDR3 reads TGTGCCAGCAGCTTTAGAGAGTCCCTGAGGGGCAATCAGCCCCAGCATTTT. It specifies CASSFRESLRGNQPQHF.

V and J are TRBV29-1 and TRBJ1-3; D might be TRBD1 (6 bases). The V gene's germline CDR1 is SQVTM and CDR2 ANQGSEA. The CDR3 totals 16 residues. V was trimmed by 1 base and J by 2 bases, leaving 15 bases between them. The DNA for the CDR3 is TGCAGCGTTGAAGTTTTTGGCAGGGGAGCTGGAAACACCATATATTTT. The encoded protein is CSVEVFGRGAGNTIYF.

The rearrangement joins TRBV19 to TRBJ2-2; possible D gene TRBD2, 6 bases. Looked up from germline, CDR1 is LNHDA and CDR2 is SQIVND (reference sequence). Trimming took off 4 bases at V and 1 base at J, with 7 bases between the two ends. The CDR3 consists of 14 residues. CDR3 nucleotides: TGTGCCAGTAGTAACGGGGGGAACACCGGGGAGCTGTTTTTT. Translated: CASSNGGNTGELFF.

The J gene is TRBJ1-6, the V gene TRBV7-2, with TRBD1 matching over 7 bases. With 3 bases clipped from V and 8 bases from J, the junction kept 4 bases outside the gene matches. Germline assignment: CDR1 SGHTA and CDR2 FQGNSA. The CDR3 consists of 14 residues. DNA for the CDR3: TGTGCCAGCAGCTTCCGGGACAGCTATTCACCCCTCCACTTT. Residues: CASSFRDSYSPLHF.

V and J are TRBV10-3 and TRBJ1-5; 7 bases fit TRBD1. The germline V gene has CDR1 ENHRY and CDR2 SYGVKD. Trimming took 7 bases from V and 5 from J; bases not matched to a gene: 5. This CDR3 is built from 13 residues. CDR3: CAITGDRDQPQHF. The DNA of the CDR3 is TGTGCCATCACCGGAGACAGGGATCAGCCCCAGCATTTT.

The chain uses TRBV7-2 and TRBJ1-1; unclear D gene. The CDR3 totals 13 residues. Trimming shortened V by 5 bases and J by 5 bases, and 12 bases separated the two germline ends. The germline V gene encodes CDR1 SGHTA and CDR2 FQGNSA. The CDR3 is CASSPSGGTEAFF. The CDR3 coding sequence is TGTGCCAGCAGCCCCTCGGGTGGGACTGAAGCTTTCTTT.

CDR3 protein: CASGGERFNSPLHF. The CDR3, as DNA: TGTGCCAGCGGAGGGGAAAGGTTTAATTCACCCCTCCACTTT. The rearrangement joins TRBV27 to TRBJ1-6; tentative D call: TRBD1 (5 bases). The CDR3 contains 14 residues. The V end was cut by 8 bases, the J end by 6 bases, with 14 bases between. In germline, CDR1 is MNHEY, CDR2 SMNVEV (reference sequence).

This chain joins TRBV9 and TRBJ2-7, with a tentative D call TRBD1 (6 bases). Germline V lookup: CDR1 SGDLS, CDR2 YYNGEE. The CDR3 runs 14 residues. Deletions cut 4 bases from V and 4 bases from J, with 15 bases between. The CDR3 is CASSTQGRGYEQYF. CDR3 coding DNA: TGTGCCAGCAGCACACAGGGTCGCGGGTACGAGCAGTACTTC.

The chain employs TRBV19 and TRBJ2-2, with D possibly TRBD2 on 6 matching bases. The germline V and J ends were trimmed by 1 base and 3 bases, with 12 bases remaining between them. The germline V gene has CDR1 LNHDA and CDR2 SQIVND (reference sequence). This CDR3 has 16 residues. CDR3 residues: CASSIGGGVDTGELFF. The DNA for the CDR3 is TGTGCCAGTAGTATAGGGGGAGGAGTGGACACCGGGGAGCTGTTTTTT.